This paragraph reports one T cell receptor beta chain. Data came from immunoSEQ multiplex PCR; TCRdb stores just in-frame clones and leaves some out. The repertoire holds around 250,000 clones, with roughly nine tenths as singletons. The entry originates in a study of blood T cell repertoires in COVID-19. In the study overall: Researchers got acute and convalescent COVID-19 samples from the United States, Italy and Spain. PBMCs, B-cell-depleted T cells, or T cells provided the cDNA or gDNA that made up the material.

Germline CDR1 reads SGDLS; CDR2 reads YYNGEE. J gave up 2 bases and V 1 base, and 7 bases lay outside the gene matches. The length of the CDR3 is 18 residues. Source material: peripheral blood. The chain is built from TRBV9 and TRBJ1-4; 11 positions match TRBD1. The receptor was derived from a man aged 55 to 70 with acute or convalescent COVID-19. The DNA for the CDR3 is TGTGCCAGCAGCGTAACTCCGGGACAGGGGGTGACTAATGAAAAACTGTTTTTT. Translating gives CASSVTPGQGVTNEKLFF.